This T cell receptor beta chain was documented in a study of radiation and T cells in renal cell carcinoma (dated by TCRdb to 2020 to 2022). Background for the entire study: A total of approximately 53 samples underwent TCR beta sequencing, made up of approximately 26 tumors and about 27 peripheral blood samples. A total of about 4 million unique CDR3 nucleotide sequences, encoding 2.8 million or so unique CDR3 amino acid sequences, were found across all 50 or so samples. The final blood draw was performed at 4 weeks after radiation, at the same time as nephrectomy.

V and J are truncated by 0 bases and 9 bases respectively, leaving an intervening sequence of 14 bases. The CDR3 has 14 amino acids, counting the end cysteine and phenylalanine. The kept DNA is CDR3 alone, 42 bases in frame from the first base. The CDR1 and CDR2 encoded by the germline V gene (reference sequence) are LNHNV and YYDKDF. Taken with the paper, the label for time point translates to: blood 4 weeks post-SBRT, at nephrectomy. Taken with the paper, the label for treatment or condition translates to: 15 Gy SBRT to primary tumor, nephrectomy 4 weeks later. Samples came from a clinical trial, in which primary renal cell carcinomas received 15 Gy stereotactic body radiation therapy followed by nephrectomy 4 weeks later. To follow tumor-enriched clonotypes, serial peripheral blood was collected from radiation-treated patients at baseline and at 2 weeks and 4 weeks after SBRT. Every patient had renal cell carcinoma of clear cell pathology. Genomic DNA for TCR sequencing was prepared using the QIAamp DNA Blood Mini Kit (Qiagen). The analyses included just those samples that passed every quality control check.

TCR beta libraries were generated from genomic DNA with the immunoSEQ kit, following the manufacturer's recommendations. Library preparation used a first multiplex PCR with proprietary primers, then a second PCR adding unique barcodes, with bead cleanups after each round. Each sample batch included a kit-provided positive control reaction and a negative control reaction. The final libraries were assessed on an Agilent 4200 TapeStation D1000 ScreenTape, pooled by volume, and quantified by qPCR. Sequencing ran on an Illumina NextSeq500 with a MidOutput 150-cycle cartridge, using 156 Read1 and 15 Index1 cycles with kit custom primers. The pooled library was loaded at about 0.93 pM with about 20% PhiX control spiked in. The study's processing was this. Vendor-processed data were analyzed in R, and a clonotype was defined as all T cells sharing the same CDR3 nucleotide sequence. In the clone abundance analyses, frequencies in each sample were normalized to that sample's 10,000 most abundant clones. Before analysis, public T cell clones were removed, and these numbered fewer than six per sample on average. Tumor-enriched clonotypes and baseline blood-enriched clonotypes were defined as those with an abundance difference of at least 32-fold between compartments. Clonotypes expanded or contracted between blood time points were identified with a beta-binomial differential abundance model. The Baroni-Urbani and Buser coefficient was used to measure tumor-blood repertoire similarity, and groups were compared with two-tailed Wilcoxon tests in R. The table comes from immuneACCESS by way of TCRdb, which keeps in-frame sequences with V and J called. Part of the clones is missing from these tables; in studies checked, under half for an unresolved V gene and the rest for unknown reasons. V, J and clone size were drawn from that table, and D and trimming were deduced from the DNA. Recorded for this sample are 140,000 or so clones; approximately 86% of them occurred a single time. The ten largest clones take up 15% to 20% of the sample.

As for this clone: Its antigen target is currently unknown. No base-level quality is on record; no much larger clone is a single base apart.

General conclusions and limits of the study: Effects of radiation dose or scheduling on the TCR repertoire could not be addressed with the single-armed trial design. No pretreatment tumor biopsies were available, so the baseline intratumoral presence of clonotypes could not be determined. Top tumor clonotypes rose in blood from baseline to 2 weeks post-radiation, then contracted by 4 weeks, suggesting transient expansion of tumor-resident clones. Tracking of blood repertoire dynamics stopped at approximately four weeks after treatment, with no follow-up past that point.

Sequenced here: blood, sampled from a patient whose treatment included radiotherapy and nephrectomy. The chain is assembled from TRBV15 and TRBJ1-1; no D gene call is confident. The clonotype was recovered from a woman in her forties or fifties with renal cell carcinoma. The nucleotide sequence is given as TGTGCCACCAGCAGAGATCGGGCAGAACAGAAAGCTTTCTTT. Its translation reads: CATSRDRAEQKAFF.